This TCR beta chain was documented in a study of cytomegalovirus exposure and HLA in healthy donors. In germline, CDR1 is SGHTA, CDR2 FQGNSA. V was shortened by 0 bases and J by 0 bases, with 6 bases between the two germline ends. The CDR3 extends over 15 amino acids. In the PCR, 60 Vbeta and 13 Jbeta primers were used. Assay used: immunoSEQ multiplex PCR; TCRdb lists only in-frame clones, some missing. This sample yields roughly 170,000 clones, of which 80% are seen a single time; about 0.63% belongs to the top ten. General study results and limits: Accounts indicate the classifier identified cytomegalovirus status with strong specificity and sensitivity.

Healthy bone marrow donors made up the cohort. A note on this clone: The antigen remains unidentified. The sample carries other DNA sequences with the same CDR3.

This receptor was taken from a boy between 10 and 17 years old in good health and CMV-seronegative. Specimen: PBMCs. This chain links TRBV7-2 with TRBJ1-3; possible D gene TRBD1, 5 bases. The CDR3 spells CASSLAGGSGNTIYF. The CDR3, as DNA: TGTGCCAGCAGCTTAGCCGGGGGCTCTGGAAACACCATATATTTT. The entire variable domain, with the rest obtained from reference TRBV7-2 and TRBJ1-3, is as follows: GAGVSQSPSNKVTEKGKDVELRCDPISGHTALYWYRQSLGQGLEFLIYFQGNSAPDKSGLPSDRFSAERTGGSVSTLTIQRTQQEDSAVYLCASSLAGGSGNTIYFGEGSWLTVV.